Listed below are T cell receptor beta chains from one sample, sequenced in a study of blood T cell repertoires in COVID-19. Only in-frame clones appear in the TCRdb table, and some are missing; sequencing was by immunoSEQ multiplex PCR. The sample includes 250,000 to 300,000 clones, 86% of them seen just once. Sequencing was performed on peripheral blood. These receptors originate from a young man with active or convalescent COVID-19. Each CDR3 is given with its conserved first and last residue. D genes are given only for firm matches. Size is stated for part of the rows, as once, few or many counts, or as a class when the clone is expanded.

TRBV29-1	-	-	TRBJ1-2	TGCAGCGTTGAAGAGTGGGGGGGATCCGGGCACTATGGCTACACCTTC	CSVEEWGGSGHYGYTF
TRBV7-7	TRBD2	once	TRBJ2-1	TGTGCCAGCAGCCGGACTAGCGGGGGAGGGTCCTACAATGAGCAGTTCTTC	CASSRTSGGGSYNEQFF
TRBV19	TRBD1	-	TRBJ1-2	TGTGCCAGTAGTATAGGTTACCGGACAGGGGATGGCTACACCTTC	CASSIGYRTGDGYTF
TRBV7-3	TRBD2	-	TRBJ2-7	TGTGCCAGCAGCCTTACTAGCGGGTCCTACGAGCAGTACTTC	CASSLTSGSYEQYF
TRBV12-3/TRBV12-4	-	-	TRBJ2-3	TGTGCCAGCAGTTTGGGCAGCACAGATACGCAGTATTTT	CASSLGSTDTQYF
TRBV5-4	-	-	TRBJ1-1	TGTGCCAGCAGGTCTGAGTTGAACACTGAAGCTTTCTTT	CASRSELNTEAFF
TRBV18	TRBD1	-	TRBJ1-5	TGTGCCAGCTCACCGGGCATCGGGACAGGGGTCAATCAGCCCCAGCATTTT	CASSPGIGTGVNQPQHF
TRBV27	-	-	TRBJ2-5	TGTGCCAGCAGTTCAGGGACTCACGCGACCCAGTACTTC	CASSSGTHATQYF
TRBV5-1	TRBD2	-	TRBJ2-2	TGCGCCAGCATGGTGACAGCGGGAACAACCGGGGAGCTGTTTTTT	CASMVTAGTTGELFF
TRBV6-4	-	once	TRBJ1-2	TGTGCCAGCAACGGTAACTATGGCTACACCTTC	CASNGNYGYTF
TRBV19	TRBD1	-	TRBJ2-1	TGTGCCAGTAGTTCGGACAGGCAGGGCAATGAGCAGTTCTTC	CASSSDRQGNEQFF
TRBV29-1	TRBD2	-	TRBJ2-5	TGCAGCGTTGGGGAGGGCCGAGAGACCCAGTACTTC	CSVGEGRETQYF
TRBV7-9	-	-	TRBJ1-4	TGTGCCAGCAGCTTAGTCCGGTCAACTAATGAAAAACTGTTTTTT	CASSLVRSTNEKLFF
TRBV27	-	-	TRBJ2-1	TGTGCCAGCAGTCCCCAGCGGACGAGCTCCTACAATGAGCAGTTCTTC	CASSPQRTSSYNEQFF
TRBV7-8	-	-	TRBJ2-3	TGTGCCAGCAGCTTAGCTAGCAGAGTAGATACGCAGTATTTT	CASSLASRVDTQYF
TRBV12-1	-	-	TRBJ2-7	TGTGCCAGCAGCTTGCACCCAGGACTAGAAGCCTACGAGCAGTACTTC	CASSLHPGLEAYEQYF
TRBV2	TRBD1	once	TRBJ2-3	TGTGCCAGCAGTGAAGGACAGGGACCAGATACGCAGTATTTT	CASSEGQGPDTQYF
TRBV29-1	TRBD1	once	TRBJ1-5	TGCAGCGTAGGACAGGCGGGCAATCAGCCCCAGCATTTT	CSVGQAGNQPQHF
TRBV7-9	-	-	TRBJ1-2	TGTGCCAGCAGCCCAATACAGAAGAACTATGGCTACACCTTC	CASSPIQKNYGYTF
TRBV12-3/TRBV12-4	TRBD1	-	TRBJ2-7	TGTGCCAGCGGACAGGGGGACGCCGAGCAGTACTTC	CASGQGDAEQYF
TRBV18	-	-	TRBJ2-7	TGTGCCAGCTCACCGCAGGAGGCCTACGAGCAGTACTTC	CASSPQEAYEQYF
TRBV20-1	-	once	TRBJ1-2	TGCAGTGCGAGCCAAGGTAGCGGCTACACCTTC	CSASQGSGYTF
TRBV4-3	TRBD1	once	TRBJ2-1	TGCGCCAGCAGCCAAGATTGGAGGACAGGGGTGAGTGAGCAGTTCTTC	CASSQDWRTGVSEQFF
TRBV6-5	TRBD1	once	TRBJ1-5	TGTGCCAGCAGTTGGGGGACAGGGAAGCCCCAGCATTTT	CASSWGTGKPQHF
TRBV6-2/TRBV6-3	TRBD1	-	TRBJ2-3	TGTGCCAGCAGTTTCGGGGCAGGGGGTGAAGATACGCAGTATTTT	CASSFGAGGEDTQYF
TRBV9	TRBD2	-	TRBJ2-7	TGTGCCAGCAGCGTCGGACTAGAGGACTACGAGCAGTACTTC	CASSVGLEDYEQYF
TRBV9	TRBD1	-	TRBJ2-5	TGTGCCAGCAGCGTAGAGCCGGGACAGGGCGTGGAGACCCAGTACTTC	CASSVEPGQGVETQYF
TRBV18	-	-	TRBJ1-4	TGTGCCAGCTCACCCTTAGCTTCCATAAATGAAAAACTGTTTTTT	CASSPLASINEKLFF
TRBV3-1/TRBV3-2	TRBD1	once	TRBJ1-4	TGTGCCAGCAGCCAAGAACGGGGACAGCGTGATGAAAAACTGTTTTTT	CASSQERGQRDEKLFF